A selection of T cell receptor beta chains follows, all from one sample in a study of cytomegalovirus exposure and HLA in healthy donors. TCRdb's table, derived via immunoSEQ multiplex PCR, lists solely in-frame clones and lacks some. Here the sample spans 200,000 to 250,000 clones, 82% being singletons. The sequenced sample consisted of PBMCs. The source of these receptors is a woman between 40 and 50 years old in good health and CMV-seropositive. Both conserved end residues are part of each CDR3. The order of the fields is V gene, D gene, J gene, clone size, CDR3 DNA, CDR3 protein. D genes are given only for firm matches. A row's size may be missing; if present it is once, few, many or a size class.

V gene: TRBV4-2; D gene: TRBD2; J gene: TRBJ2-3; clone size: once; CDR3 DNA: TGTGCCAGCAGCCAAGAATTGTTAAGTACTAGCGGGGGGGATACGCAGTATTTT; CDR3 protein: CASSQELLSTSGGDTQYF
V gene: TRBV7-2; D gene: TRBD2; J gene: TRBJ2-7; clone size: few; CDR3 DNA: TGTGCCAGCAGCTTAGGCCGACTAGCGGGGGGCCTCTCCTACGAGCAGTACTTC; CDR3 protein: CASSLGRLAGGLSYEQYF
V gene: TRBV10-1; D gene: TRBD2; J gene: TRBJ2-1; clone size: -; CDR3 DNA: TGCGCCAGCAGTCCACAAACGGGGGGTGAGCAGTTCTTC; CDR3 protein: CASSPQTGGEQFF
V gene: TRBV19; D gene: TRBD1; J gene: TRBJ1-1; clone size: once; CDR3 DNA: TGTGCCAGTACCGAACTGGGACAGCCGAACACTGAAGCTTTCTTT; CDR3 protein: CASTELGQPNTEAFF
V gene: TRBV7-9; D gene: TRBD1; J gene: TRBJ1-4; clone size: -; CDR3 DNA: TGTGCCAGCAGCAGTGGGTCGACAGGGGGAAATGAAAAACTGTTTTTT; CDR3 protein: CASSSGSTGGNEKLFF
V gene: TRBV7-7; D gene: -; J gene: TRBJ2-5; clone size: -; CDR3 DNA: TGTGCTAGCAGCTTCCGGGCCTGGGGCGGCGAAGAGACCCAGTACTTC; CDR3 protein: CASSFRAWGGEETQYF
V gene: TRBV19; D gene: -; J gene: TRBJ1-4; clone size: -; CDR3 DNA: TGTGCCAGTCGCGTCGGGACTAATGAAAAACTGTTTTTT; CDR3 protein: CASRVGTNEKLFF
V gene: TRBV6-4; D gene: -; J gene: TRBJ1-1; clone size: -; CDR3 DNA: TGTGCCAGCAGGGCAGGGGCGAACACTGAAGCTTTCTTT; CDR3 protein: CASRAGANTEAFF
V gene: TRBV6-5; D gene: -; J gene: TRBJ1-5; clone size: -; CDR3 DNA: TGTGCCAGCAGCCCCACAGGGATCAGCAATCAGCCCCAGCATTTT; CDR3 protein: CASSPTGISNQPQHF
V gene: TRBV14; D gene: -; J gene: TRBJ1-3; clone size: -; CDR3 DNA: TGTGCCAGCAGCCAAGCTGTAACAGCAGTTCCTGGAAACACCATATATTTT; CDR3 protein: CASSQAVTAVPGNTIYF
V gene: TRBV25-1; D gene: -; J gene: TRBJ2-1; clone size: -; CDR3 DNA: TGTGCCAGCAGTGAAGGGCAGATTTCCTACAATGAGCAGTTCTTC; CDR3 protein: CASSEGQISYNEQFF
V gene: TRBV6-5; D gene: -; J gene: TRBJ1-2; clone size: -; CDR3 DNA: TGTGCCAGCAGGAGACAGAACTATGGCTACACCTTC; CDR3 protein: CASRRQNYGYTF
V gene: TRBV7-9; D gene: -; J gene: TRBJ1-1; clone size: -; CDR3 DNA: TGTTCCAGCAGCTTGGCCGATAACACTGAAGCTTTCTTT; CDR3 protein: CSSSLADNTEAFF
V gene: TRBV4-2; D gene: TRBD2; J gene: TRBJ2-3; clone size: -; CDR3 DNA: TGTGCCAGCAGCCAACGGGGGACTAGCGGGGGCACAGATACGCAGTATTTT; CDR3 protein: CASSQRGTSGGTDTQYF
V gene: TRBV5-4; D gene: TRBD1; J gene: TRBJ1-2; clone size: few; CDR3 DNA: TGTGCCAGCAGCTTGGGTGGGACAGGGGGCGGCTACACCTTC; CDR3 protein: CASSLGGTGGGYTF
V gene: TRBV25-1; D gene: -; J gene: TRBJ2-7; clone size: -; CDR3 DNA: TGTGCCAGCAGTGCCCGCCGGGACACCTCGTTCGAGCAGTACTTC; CDR3 protein: CASSARRDTSFEQYF
V gene: TRBV12-1; D gene: -; J gene: TRBJ2-2; clone size: -; CDR3 DNA: TGTGCCAGCAGCCCAGGACTAGCGGGGGGGCCTTGTGTCGCCGGGGAGCTGTTTTTT; CDR3 protein: CASSPGLAGGPCVAGELFF
V gene: TRBV9; D gene: TRBD1; J gene: TRBJ2-2; clone size: -; CDR3 DNA: TGTGCCAGCAGCGTATCCCAGGGGGCGGTCACCGGGGAGCTGTTTTTT; CDR3 protein: CASSVSQGAVTGELFF
V gene: TRBV5-4; D gene: TRBD2; J gene: TRBJ2-7; clone size: -; CDR3 DNA: TGTGCCAGCAGCCTCGAACTAGCGACAATGTACGAGCAGTACTTC; CDR3 protein: CASSLELATMYEQYF
V gene: TRBV19; D gene: TRBD1; J gene: TRBJ1-1; clone size: -; CDR3 DNA: TGTGCCAGTAGTCCGGGGACAGGAAACACTGAAGCTTTCTTT; CDR3 protein: CASSPGTGNTEAFF
V gene: TRBV30; D gene: -; J gene: TRBJ1-2; clone size: once; CDR3 DNA: TGTGCCTGGAGTTGGGCAGGGGAAGGCTACACCTTC; CDR3 protein: CAWSWAGEGYTF
V gene: TRBV6-6; D gene: -; J gene: TRBJ1-5; clone size: -; CDR3 DNA: TGTGCCAGCAGTTACTTAGGCAATCAGCCCCAGCATTTT; CDR3 protein: CASSYLGNQPQHF
V gene: TRBV5-1; D gene: TRBD1; J gene: TRBJ2-1; clone size: -; CDR3 DNA: TGCGCCAGCAGCCCCGGGACAGGGAGACACAATGAGCAGTTCTTC; CDR3 protein: CASSPGTGRHNEQFF
V gene: TRBV5-1; D gene: TRBD2; J gene: TRBJ2-7; clone size: few; CDR3 DNA: TGCGCCAGCAGCTTAACTAGCGGGAGGATCTACGAGCAGTACTTC; CDR3 protein: CASSLTSGRIYEQYF
V gene: TRBV29-1; D gene: -; J gene: TRBJ1-2; clone size: -; CDR3 DNA: TGCAGCGTTGAAGATCGGAGTCGTAGGGGCTACACCTTC; CDR3 protein: CSVEDRSRRGYTF
V gene: TRBV7-8; D gene: TRBD2; J gene: TRBJ2-1; clone size: -; CDR3 DNA: TGTGCCAGCAGCGAGCGGACCCTAGCGGGAGCTGAGCAGTTCTTC; CDR3 protein: CASSERTLAGAEQFF
V gene: TRBV29-1; D gene: -; J gene: TRBJ2-7; clone size: -; CDR3 DNA: TGCAGCGTTGACGCAGGCAGCTACGAGCAGTACTTC; CDR3 protein: CSVDAGSYEQYF
V gene: TRBV19; D gene: TRBD1; J gene: TRBJ2-1; clone size: -; CDR3 DNA: TGTGCCAGTAGTATAGGTCTGGGACAGGGGTACAATGAGCAGTTCTTC; CDR3 protein: CASSIGLGQGYNEQFF
V gene: TRBV6-6; D gene: TRBD2; J gene: TRBJ2-5; clone size: -; CDR3 DNA: TGTGCCAGCAGTTACTCGACACTAGCGGGGGAGACCCAGTACTTC; CDR3 protein: CASSYSTLAGETQYF
V gene: TRBV4-3; D gene: -; J gene: TRBJ1-2; clone size: -; CDR3 DNA: TGCGCCAGCAGCCAAGAACGTAGCTGGGGCTACACCTTC; CDR3 protein: CASSQERSWGYTF